The 28 T cell receptor beta chains below come from one sample, sequenced in a study of sequential checkpoint blockade in melanoma. The table came from immunoSEQ multiplex PCR; TCRdb's copy has only in-frame clones and leaves some out. The table lists about 2,700 clones, 21% of them singletons. Treatment specified: randomized to nivolumab then ipilimumab (arm A) or the reverse (arm B). The sample consisted of tumor tissue (inferred from file names), taken from a patient given nivolumab and ipilimumab in sequence. These receptors came from a human patient with melanoma. Some clones in this sample may be carry-over from other donors' samples.

This clone has more than one count but fewer than ten. This sequence joins TRBV7-1 and TRBJ1-2, with a possible D match to TRBD1 (5 bases). Being an ORF, TRBV7-1 has a function that is uncertain. Deletions cut 4 bases from V and 8 bases from J, with 14 bases between. This CDR3 spans 13 amino acids. CDR3 in amino acids: CASSLGAGTGYTF. The CDR3 DNA reads as TGTGCCAGCAGCTTAGGGGCAGGGACCGGCTACACCTTC.

This clone was observed a handful of times. This chain links TRBV18 with TRBJ1-1; D not certain. V gave up 3 bases and J gave up 1 base, with 18 bases separating them. Germline V gene lookup returns CDR1 KGHSH and CDR2 LQKENI. This CDR3 comprises 17 residues. The CDR3 protein is CASSPIGRRARNTEAFF. In nucleotides, the CDR3 is TGTGCCAGCTCACCGATCGGTAGAAGGGCCAGGAACACTGAAGCTTTCTTT.

The rearrangement links TRBV12-5 to TRBJ2-7; D perhaps matches TRBD1 (6 bases). The CDR3 runs 15 residues. CDR1 and CDR2 (germline): LGHNT, FRNRAP. Deletions cut 2 bases from V and 0 bases from J, with 11 bases between. The CDR3, as DNA: TGTGCTAGTGGTTTGCGACAGGTCCCCTCCTACGAGCAGTACTTC. Protein product: CASGLRQVPSYEQYF.

Within the sample, this clone is medium-sized. This chain joins TRBV11-3 and TRBJ2-3; 8 bases agree with TRBD2. The trim removed 2 bases at V and 4 bases at J, leaving 8 bases unmatched. The CDR3 is 16 amino acids. CDR1 and CDR2 (germline): SGHNT, YENEEA. The DNA for the CDR3 is TGTGCCAGCAGCTTAATTTCGGGGGGGGCCGCAGATACGCAGTATTTT. Its protein product is CASSLISGGAADTQYF.

J is TRBJ1-5 and V is TRBV5-1, with D perhaps matching TRBD1 (5 bases). The length of the CDR3 is 14 residues. The V end was cut by 4 bases, the J end by 7 bases, with 15 bases between. Germline V CDR1 and CDR2: SGHRS, YFSETQ. The CDR3 region has the DNA TGCGCCAGCAGCACAGGAGGGCTCGGGCAGCCCCAGCATTTT. The encoded protein is CASSTGGLGQPQHF.

V is TRBV18 and J is TRBJ2-7; 7 nucleotides match TRBD2. The CDR3 runs to 13 residues. V shed 4 bases and J 6 bases; nucleotides not matched to a gene: 6. Germline values: CDR1 KGHSH, CDR2 LQKENI. The CDR3 reads CASSREGGGEQYF. In DNA, the CDR3 is TGTGCCAGCTCACGGGAGGGCGGCGGCGAGCAGTACTTC.

J is TRBJ1-5 and V is TRBV30; TRBD1 is a possible D gene (5 bases). Trimming removed 1 base at V and 7 bases at J, with 11 bases between. This CDR3 comprises 13 residues. Germline CDR1 GTSNPN, CDR2 SVGIG (reference sequence). The CDR3 nucleotides read TGTGCCTGGAGTGAACAGGTTAACCAGCCCCAGCATTTT. Amino acid sequence: CAWSEQVNQPQHF.

This chain links TRBV19 with TRBJ2-7; D gene unclear. CDR3 length: 12 amino acids. The V and J ends lost 3 bases and 4 bases respectively, with 7 bases between them. Per the germline V gene, CDR1 is LNHDA and CDR2 is SQIVND (reference sequence). CDR3 DNA: TGTGCCAGTAGTATTTATGGGTACGAGCAGTACTTC. Its translation is CASSIYGYEQYF.

This clone has just a few counts. The chain carries TRBV11-3 and TRBJ2-3; TRBD1 is a possible D gene (6 bases). CDR1 and CDR2 (germline): SGHNT, YENEEA. V was cut by 7 bases and J by 2 bases, with 22 bases left in between. The CDR3 runs to 17 residues. CDR3 in DNA: TGTGCCAGCACCCAGGGAAGCTTATGGGGGCTCACAGATACGCAGTATTTT. It encodes CASTQGSLWGLTDTQYF.

This clone was found many times. The chain recombines TRBV11-3 with TRBJ2-1, with D unclear. Germline loops: CDR1 SGHNT, CDR2 YENEEA. The CDR3 has 14 residues. The ends were cut back, 1 base at V and 0 bases at J, with 4 bases in the middle. As DNA, the CDR3 is TGTGCCAGCAGCTTAGTAAGCTCCTACAATGAGCAGTTCTTC. It codes for CASSLVSSYNEQFF.

Only a few counts were recorded for this clone. The rearrangement uses TRBV5-1 and TRBJ1-2, with a weak D call TRBD1 (5 bases). V gave up 0 bases and J gave up 2 bases, with 11 bases separating them. CDR1 and CDR2 (germline): SGHRS, YFSETQ. There are 15 residues in the CDR3. This CDR3 is CASSLGDPLNYGYTF. DNA of the CDR3: TGCGCCAGCAGCTTGGGGGACCCCCTCAACTATGGCTACACCTTC.

This clone rates as medium-sized. This chain uses TRBV15 with TRBJ2-1; 12 nucleotides agree with TRBD1. CDR1 and CDR2 from the germline V gene are LNHNV and YYDKDF (reference sequence). This CDR3 spans 16 amino acids. V was clipped by 0 bases and J by 10 bases; unmatched bases: 7. The CDR3 coding sequence is TGTGCCACCAGCAGAGATTGGGGACAGGGGGCGGAGGAGCAGTTCTTC. This translates into CATSRDWGQGAEEQFF.

This clone was seen only a few times. V and J are TRBV10-3 and TRBJ2-1, with TRBD1 matching 9 bases. The germline gives CDR1 ENHRY, CDR2 SYGVKD. This CDR3 spans 20 amino acids. The J segment lost 4 bases and the V segment lost 0 bases, leaving 16 bases of the junction unmatched. The CDR3 nucleotides are TGTGCCATCAGTGAGTCGGCCGGGACAGGGTCCGGGTCAAGATACAATGAGCAGTTCTTC. Its translation: CAISESAGTGSGSRYNEQFF.

This clone has just a few counts. The rearrangement links TRBV9 to TRBJ2-3; D not resolved. V was shortened by 0 bases and J by 6 bases, with 8 bases between the two germline ends. Germline V gives CDR1 SGDLS, CDR2 YYNGEE. This CDR3 is 13 amino acids long. The CDR3 loop reads CASSVGVEDTQYF. For the CDR3, the DNA is TGTGCCAGCAGCGTAGGCGTGGAGGATACGCAGTATTTT.

The chain employs TRBV6-8 and TRBJ2-7; possibly TRBD2 for D (5 bases). This CDR3 spans 15 amino acids. Trimming removed 2 bases at V and 0 bases at J, with 11 bases between. The germline gives CDR1 MNHGY, CDR2 SAAAGT. CDR3 nucleotides: TGTGCCAGCAGTTACGGGAGTGACGGCTCCTACGAGCAGTACTTC. This encodes CASSYGSDGSYEQYF.

In its sample, this clone was seen many times. V is TRBV11-3 and J is TRBJ1-6; no reliable D call. The CDR3 is 16 amino acids. The V end was cut by 0 bases, the J end by 6 bases, with 12 bases between. From germline, CDR1 is SGHNT and CDR2 YENEEA. CDR3 in amino acids: CASSLDWAGTNSPLHF. CDR3 nucleotide sequence: TGTGCCAGCAGCTTAGATTGGGCGGGAACTAATTCACCCCTCCACTTT.

The rearrangement joins TRBV19 to TRBJ1-2, with D maybe TRBD1 (6 bases). The V gene's germline CDR1 is LNHDA and CDR2 SQIVND (reference sequence). V was trimmed by 1 base and J by 0 bases, leaving 12 bases between them. The CDR3 length is 16 residues. The CDR3 bases are TGTGCCAGTAGTATAGTGGACAGCCCCTCTAACTATGGCTACACCTTC. As protein: CASSIVDSPSNYGYTF.

This clone was counted ten times or more. The chain combines TRBV11-3 with TRBJ2-7; no definite D call. V lost 2 bases, J lost 7 bases, and 18 bases lay in between. The CDR3 contains 15 residues. In germline, CDR1 is SGHNT, CDR2 YENEEA. CDR3 sequence reads: CASSLKSGEVIEQYF. The CDR3 nucleotides are TGTGCCAGCAGCTTAAAGTCAGGTGAGGTTATTGAGCAGTACTTC.

This clone was counted a single time. The chain recombines TRBV29-1 with TRBJ2-1; 9 positions agree with TRBD2. Germline V gene lookup returns CDR1 SQVTM and CDR2 ANQGSEA. V trimming: 4 bases; J trimming: 9 bases; junction bases outside the gene matches: 16. The CDR3 loop spans 16 amino acids. CDR3 nucleotide sequence: TGCAGCGTTGTAGAGGTAGCGGGGGCCAACGGGGGTGAGCAGTTCTTC. It yields the protein CSVVEVAGANGGEQFF.

This clone is classed as hyperexpanded. This CDR3 is also generated by other DNA sequences in the sample. The V gene is TRBV19, the J gene TRBJ1-6; the D is unclear. Looked up from germline, CDR1 is LNHDA and CDR2 is SQIVND (reference sequence). Trimming removed 5 bases from V and 7 bases from J, with 9 bases in between. The CDR3 is 13 amino acids. The CDR3 DNA sequence: TGTGCCAGTAGTGGTGGATACAATTCACCCCTCCACTTT. Its protein product is CASSGGYNSPLHF.

This clone is a singleton in its sample. The chain carries TRBV5-1 and TRBJ1-4; D remains unclear. Trimming left V 4 bases short and J 5 bases short, with 15 bases between. The CDR3 length is 15 residues. Germline lookup yields CDR1 SGHRS and CDR2 YFSETQ. The CDR3 is CASSIYLGPNEKLFF. In nucleotides, the CDR3 is TGCGCCAGCAGCATCTACCTAGGGCCGAATGAAAAACTGTTTTTT.

The chain couples TRBV14 to TRBJ1-6; possible D gene TRBD1, 5 bases. V gave up 4 bases and J gave up 7 bases, with 11 bases separating them. The length of the CDR3 is 14 residues. The germline gives CDR1 SGHDN, CDR2 FVKESK. The CDR3 DNA follows: TGTGCCAGCAGCCTAGGGACGCCGAATTCACCCCTCCACTTT. Protein product: CASSLGTPNSPLHF.

The table lists this clone with a count of one. The CDR3 spells CASSRRWQADYEQYF. Written as DNA, the CDR3 is TGCGCCAGCAGTCGGAGGTGGCAGGCTGACTACGAGCAGTACTTC. The chain has TRBV23-1 and TRBJ2-7; possibly TRBD2 for D (5 bases). TRBV23-1 is an open reading frame, and its role is uncertain. Trimming shortened V by 4 bases and J by 3 bases, and 16 bases separated the two germline ends. The CDR3 is 15 amino acids.

This clone was observed many times. V is TRBV7-4 and J is TRBJ1-6, with D perhaps TRBD1 (5 bases). Germline lookup yields CDR1 SGHVT and CDR2 SQSDAQ. The CDR3 covers 16 residues. Trimming pared 2 bases from V and 3 bases from J, leaving 11 bases between. In DNA, the CDR3 is TGTGCCAGCAGCTTACAGGGCCGGGGCTATAATTCACCCCTCCACTTT. Translating gives CASSLQGRGYNSPLHF. Using reference TRBV7-4 and TRBJ1-6 for the parts outside the CDR3, the full variable domain is GAGVSQSPRYKVAKRGRDVALRCDSISGHVTLYWYRQTLGQGSEVLTYSQSDAQRDKSGRPSGRFSAERPERSVSTLKIQRTEQGDSAVYLCASSLQGRGYNSPLHFGNGTRLTVT.

CDR3 sequence: CASSLLGERTDTQYF. For the CDR3, the DNA is TGTGCCAGCAGTTTATTAGGGGAAAGAACAGATACGCAGTATTTT. The chain carries TRBV28 and TRBJ2-3; D perhaps matches TRBD1 (5 bases). The germline V gene has CDR1 MDHEN and CDR2 SYDVKM. The germline V and J ends were trimmed by 1 base and 3 bases, with 11 bases remaining between them. The CDR3 is made up of 15 amino acids.

A few counts support this clone. This chain joins TRBV11-3 and TRBJ2-1; 8 positions match TRBD1. After removal of 6 bases from V and 8 bases from J, the junction contained 9 bases not matched to a gene. This CDR3 is built from 14 residues. Germline-derived CDR1 and CDR2 are SGHNT and YENEEA. The CDR3 nucleotides read TGTGCCAGCAGTCGACTACAGGGGGTGTATGAGCAGTTCTTC. Its translation: CASSRLQGVYEQFF.

In its sample, this clone was seen a few times. This chain links TRBV11-3 with TRBJ1-6; perhaps TRBD1 as D (5 bases). This CDR3 has 15 amino acids. Germline values: CDR1 SGHNT, CDR2 YENEEA. The V gene lost 3 bases and the J gene lost 10 bases, with 16 bases spanning the gap. For the CDR3, the DNA is TGTGCCAGCAGCTTGCGTCGTAGGGGTGGATCACCCCTCCACTTT. Its protein is CASSLRRRGGSPLHF.

The chain has TRBV9 and TRBJ1-2; unclear D gene. From germline, CDR1 is SGDLS and CDR2 YYNGEE. V gave up 4 bases and J gave up 12 bases, with 16 bases separating them. The length of the CDR3 is 12 residues. The CDR3 coding sequence is TGTGCCAGCAGCTCCGCTGGAAAGCCAAACACCTTC. It yields the protein CASSSAGKPNTF.